The 17 T cell receptor beta chains in this list originate from one sample, sequenced in a study of blood T cells in healthy people across ages. Next came a second PCR, run for about 6 to 12 cycles, which used a sample-barcoded 5' primer along with a J-beta primer mix. One entry per CDR3 protein, called by TCRdb with MiXCR from the 5' RACE reads. The data show 800,000 or so distinct CDR3 sequences, about 25% seen once. These data also formed part of another study, on T cells of mothers and their children.

The specimen was blood. These receptors all stem from a boy aged 5-17 years in good health.

This clonotype came up once. This chain uses TRBV29-1 with TRBJ2-3; D uncertain. The CDR3 sequence is 13 residues long. V dropped 1 base and J dropped 2 bases, with 7 bases sitting between them. In germline, CDR1 is SQVTM, CDR2 ANQGSEA. The CDR3 reads CSVEGQHTDTQYF. DNA for the CDR3: TGCAGCGTTGAAGGGCAGCACACAGATACGCAGTATTTT.

CDR3 in DNA: TGTGCCAGCAGTTTATACAGGGGGCTCTCCTACGAGCAGTACTTC. This sequence encodes CASSLYRGLSYEQYF. The chain couples TRBV7-6 to TRBJ2-5, with TRBD1 identical over 9 bases. Matching the DNA end better, TRBJ2-7 makes the J call doubtful. Germline V CDR1 and CDR2: SGHVS, FNYEAQ. This CDR3 region has 15 residues.

CDR3 amino acids: CASSFIGGRGQETQYF. The DNA for the CDR3 is TGTGCCAGCAGTTTCATCGGCGGCAGGGGCCAAGAGACCCAGTACTTC. This chain links TRBV27 with TRBJ2-5; possible D gene TRBD1, 6 bases. The CDR3 contains 16 residues. The V gene lost 3 bases and the J gene lost 1 base, with 15 bases spanning the gap. Germline V gives CDR1 MNHEY, CDR2 SMNVEV (reference sequence).

The J gene is TRBJ2-5, the V gene TRBV20-1, with D unresolved. This CDR3 has 15 residues. In germline, CDR1 is DFQATT, CDR2 SNEGSKA (reference sequence). Trimming shortened V by 3 bases and J by 5 bases, and 19 bases separated the two germline ends. CDR3: CSASPPRAVRETQYF. The CDR3 DNA sequence: TGCAGTGCTAGTCCCCCCCGCGCGGTTCGTGAGACCCAGTACTTC.

This chain links TRBV6-5 with TRBJ2-7; 9 positions agree with TRBD1. J was trimmed by 3 bases and V by 6 bases; bases with no gene match: 9. Germline V lookup: CDR1 MNHEY, CDR2 SVGAGI. CDR3 length: 15 residues. The DNA for the CDR3 is TGTGCCAGCAGCACTAGGACAGGGGCGATCTACGAGCAGTACTTC. Translation gives CASSTRTGAIYEQYF.

A single count supports this clonotype. V gene TRBV29-1 combines with J gene TRBJ1-3; TRBD1 matches 8 bases. The germline V gene has CDR1 SQVTM and CDR2 ANQGSEA. The CDR3 has 11 amino acids. With 8 bases clipped from V and 11 bases from J, the junction kept 8 bases outside the gene matches. The CDR3 loop reads CSWDRWASIYF. The CDR3 nucleotides are TGCAGCTGGGACAGGTGGGCCTCCATATATTTT.

This clonotype turned up a few times. This chain joins TRBV29-1 and TRBJ2-5; D might be TRBD1 (5 bases). The DNA end lines up better with TRBJ2-1; the J call may be wrong. This CDR3 has 13 amino acids. CDR1 is SQVTM, CDR2 ANQGSEA, per germline. CDR3: CSVIGASGNEQFF. The CDR3 nucleotides are TGCAGCGTTATTGGGGCGTCGGGCAATGAGCAGTTCTTC.

V usage is TRBV29-1 and J usage is TRBJ2-1; either TRBD1 or TRBD2 may fit D (5 bases each). V dropped 3 bases and J dropped 10 bases, with 10 bases sitting between them. Germline-derived CDR1 and CDR2 are SQVTM and ANQGSEA. This CDR3 contains 11 residues. The DNA for the CDR3 is TGCAGCGTTGATCGGGGCAAAGAGCAGTTCTTC. The encoded protein is CSVDRGKEQFF.

The chain's CDR3 is CASSESGQGPYEQYF. The DNA of the CDR3 is TGTGCCAGCAGTGAAAGCGGACAGGGTCCCTACGAGCAGTACTTC. The gene calls are TRBV6-1 and TRBJ2-5, with 8 bases matching TRBD1. Gene TRBJ2-7 matches the end of the DNA better, so the J call may be wrong. This CDR3 is built from 15 residues. The germline gives CDR1 MNHNS, CDR2 SASEGT.

This clonotype was seen at least ten times. The V gene is TRBV20-1, the J gene TRBJ1-2, with TRBD1 identical over 8 bases. The trim removed 2 bases at V and 4 bases at J, leaving 6 bases unmatched. Germline V lookup: CDR1 DFQATT, CDR2 SNEGSKA (reference sequence). The CDR3 totals 14 residues. CDR3 in DNA: TGCAGTGCTAGAACTCCCGGACAGGGCTATGGCTACACCTTC. Residues: CSARTPGQGYGYTF.

The chain employs TRBV29-1 and TRBJ2-5, with TRBD1 matching 9 bases. The better agreement between TRBJ2-1 and the DNA end casts doubt on the J call. Germline assignment: CDR1 SQVTM and CDR2 ANQGSEA. CDR3 length equals 13 residues. The CDR3 loop reads CSVLRTGGLEQFF. CDR3 bases: TGCAGCGTTCTGCGAACAGGGGGCTTGGAGCAGTTCTTC.

The rearrangement joins TRBV4-2 to TRBJ2-7; D perhaps matches TRBD2 (5 bases). The CDR3 spans 14 residues. Trimming cost V 1 base and J 2 bases, with 9 bases left between them. Germline assignment: CDR1 LGHNA and CDR2 YNFKEQ. The CDR3 protein is CASSQASYTYEQYF. The CDR3 nucleotides are TGTGCCAGCAGCCAAGCTAGCTACACCTACGAGCAGTACTTC.

The chain employs TRBV6-4 and TRBJ2-3; TRBD2 matches at 8 bases. The germline CDR1 and CDR2 sequences are MRHNA and SNTAGT. The V gene end was trimmed by 6 bases and the J gene end by 3 bases; junction bases not matched to a gene: 14. The CDR3 sequence is 17 residues long. CDR3 sequence (DNA): TGTGCCAGCAGCCAGGGTTTTGCGGCGGGAGGAACAGATACGCAGTATTTT. This codes for CASSQGFAAGGTDTQYF.

This clonotype appeared a few times. The J gene is TRBJ1-1, the V gene TRBV7-9, with 7 bases aligning to TRBD1. With 5 bases clipped from V and 1 base from J, the junction kept 7 bases outside the gene matches. The CDR3 sequence is 15 residues long. CDR1 and CDR2 from the germline V gene are SEHNR and FQNEAQ (reference sequence). DNA for the CDR3: TGTGCCAGCAGCGCTCGACAGGGAGGGAACACTGAAGCTTTCTTT. This sequence encodes CASSARQGGNTEAFF.

Details on this clonotype: An end of the junction does not agree with germline; a read error may underlie this. The chain recombines TRBV6-1 with TRBJ2-6; possible D gene TRBD2, 5 bases. CDR3 size: 17 residues. CDR1 is MNHNS and CDR2 is SASEGT in the germline V gene. The CDR3 DNA reads as TGTGCAAGCAGTCCCTTTGACGGAGGCTCTGGGGCCAACGTCCTGACTTTC. Residues: CASSPFDGGSGANVLTF.

The chain employs TRBV20-1 and TRBJ1-1; D is perhaps TRBD1 (6 bases). Trimming pared 6 bases from V and 2 bases from J, leaving 19 bases between. Per germline, CDR1 DFQATT and CDR2 SNEGSKA (reference sequence). The CDR3 is 15 amino acids. The chain's CDR3 is CSANPPMGANTEAFF. In DNA, the CDR3 is TGCAGTGCCAACCCGCCCATGGGGGCCAACACTGAAGCTTTCTTT.

This clonotype occurred a few times. The genes are TRBV18 and TRBJ2-5, with TRBD2 identical over 13 bases. The DNA end is more similar to TRBJ2-7, so the J call may be wrong. This CDR3 is 16 amino acids long. Germline CDR1 is KGHSH and CDR2 is LQKENI. The CDR3 sequence is CASSQGLAGASYEQYF. Here the CDR3 DNA reads TGTGCCAGCTCACAAGGACTAGCGGGGGCCTCCTACGAGCAGTACTTC.